A single sample is the source of the 15 T cell receptor beta chains below, sequenced in a study of liver allograft versus peripheral blood T cells. The overall study: Comparing T cell receptor repertoires in transplanted livers with those in recipients' peripheral blood was part of the design.

A single record per CDR3 protein comes from TCRdb applying MiXCR to the reads. The data show roughly 9,200 distinct CDR3 sequences, roughly 26% seen once. The receptors derive from a human patient who had a liver transplant. Some T cells may be transferred from the graft donor.

The chain joins TRBV28 to TRBJ2-6; TRBD1 aligns across 8 bases. Trimming took 6 bases from V and 0 from J; bases not matched to a gene: 10. The CDR3 is made up of 18 amino acids. Germline V gene data show CDR1 as MDHEN and CDR2 as SYDVKM. CDR3 in DNA: TGTGCCAGCAGGGGTGGGACAGGCGCAACCTCTGGGGCCAACGTCCTGACTTTC. Protein product: CASRGGTGATSGANVLTF.

This chain connects TRBV7-2 to TRBJ1-4, with D uncertain. Germline loops: CDR1 SGHTA, CDR2 FQGNSA. Trimming shortened V by 1 base and J by 10 bases, and 7 bases separated the two germline ends. This CDR3 has 12 amino acids. The CDR3 DNA follows: TGTGCCAGCAGCTTAGTGTTGGGAAAACTGTTTTTT. This encodes CASSLVLGKLFF.

In its sample, this clonotype ranks as medium-sized. V usage is TRBV19 and J usage is TRBJ1-6; D is unresolved. CDR1 is LNHDA, CDR2 SQIVND, per germline (reference sequence). V lost 6 bases to trimming and J lost 7 bases, with 10 bases between them. The CDR3 length is 13 residues. This CDR3 is CASRPRENSPLHF. The CDR3, as DNA: TGTGCCAGTAGACCCCGGGAGAATTCACCCCTCCACTTT.

CDR3 sequence reads: CASRRTSTNYGYTF. The CDR3 region has the DNA TGTGCCAGCAGAAGGACAAGTACTAACTATGGCTACACCTTC. The chain uses TRBV12-3 or TRBV12-4 and TRBJ1-2; D might be TRBD1 (5 bases). The ends were cut back, 6 bases at V and 0 bases at J, with 11 bases in the middle. The CDR3 consists of 14 residues.

Turning to this clonotype: A read error may be the cause here, since a much bigger clone is one base away. The chain employs TRBV5-6 and TRBJ2-7, with a possible D match to TRBD2 (7 bases). The V and J ends lost 4 bases and 6 bases respectively, with 20 bases between them. The germline gives CDR1 SGHDT, CDR2 YYEEEE. This CDR3 has 15 amino acids. The chain's CDR3 is CASSRGGVEVSEQYF. The CDR3, as DNA: TGTGCCAGCAGCAGGGGGGGAGTAGAAGTATCCGAGCAGTACTTC.

By frequency in the sample, this clonotype is medium-sized (0.01 to 0.1%). The V and J genes are TRBV19 and TRBJ1-3; D remains ambiguous. V was cut by 4 bases and J by 0 bases, with 10 bases left in between. CDR3 size: 15 residues. Germline CDR1 reads LNHDA; CDR2 reads SQIVND (reference sequence). DNA of the CDR3: TGTGCCAGTAGTAGGCTGATATACTCTGGAAACACCATATATTTT. This sequence encodes CASSRLIYSGNTIYF.

This clonotype was found once. The chain has TRBV28 and TRBJ2-1; D is possibly TRBD2 (6 bases). Germline CDR1 reads MDHEN; CDR2 reads SYDVKM. This CDR3 is 16 amino acids long. Trimming took off 5 bases at V and 0 bases at J, with 14 bases between the two ends. The CDR3: CASSGYSGNSYNEQFF. The CDR3 nucleotides read TGTGCCAGCAGTGGATATAGCGGAAACTCCTACAATGAGCAGTTCTTC.

By frequency in the sample, this clonotype is medium-sized. The chain joins TRBV15 to TRBJ2-3, with 7 bases that match TRBD2. In germline, CDR1 is LNHNV, CDR2 YYDKDF (reference sequence). V dropped 4 bases and J dropped 6; count of bases not matched to a gene: 10. The CDR3 extends over 15 amino acids. CDR3 loop: CATSKRAGAGDTQYF. The DNA for the CDR3 is TGTGCCACCAGCAAGAGGGCGGGAGCGGGGGATACGCAGTATTTT.

The chain combines TRBV20-1 with TRBJ2-5; a possible D gene is TRBD1 (5 bases). This CDR3 comprises 14 residues. Germline CDR1 is DFQATT and CDR2 is SNEGSKA (reference sequence). V was pared by 5 bases and J by 4 bases, with 17 bases between. The CDR3 here is CSAVSWAQGETQYF. The CDR3 nucleotides are TGCAGTGCTGTTTCTTGGGCCCAGGGAGAGACCCAGTACTTC.

The V and J genes are TRBV5-6 and TRBJ1-1; TRBD1 agrees at 10 bases. With 2 bases clipped from V and 6 bases from J, the junction kept 7 bases outside the gene matches. This CDR3 is 15 amino acids long. CDR1 and CDR2 (germline): SGHDT, YYEEEE. The CDR3 loop is CASSFMGQGYPEAFF. CDR3 bases: TGTGCCAGCAGCTTCATGGGACAGGGGTACCCTGAAGCTTTCTTT.

This clonotype is deemed medium-sized. The chain's CDR3 is CASSLAVGGGASTDTQYF. CDR3 nucleotide sequence: TGTGCCAGCAGCTTAGCGGTGGGCGGGGGGGCTAGCACAGATACGCAGTATTTT. The chain recombines TRBV7-2 with TRBJ2-3; 9 bases line up with TRBD2. Trimming removed 0 bases from V and 0 bases from J; junction bases left unmatched: 7. CDR1 and CDR2 from the germline V gene are SGHTA and FQGNSA. The CDR3 consists of 18 residues. Using reference TRBV7-2 and TRBJ2-3 for the parts outside the CDR3, the full variable domain is GAGVSQSPSNKVTEKGKDVELRCDPISGHTALYWYRQSLGQGLEFLIYFQGNSAPDKSGLPSDRFSAERTGGSVSTLTIQRTQQEDSAVYLCASSLAVGGGASTDTQYFGPGTRLTVL.

This clonotype showed up many times. The chain's CDR3 is CATSRDLRGNDEQYF. Written as DNA, the CDR3 is TGTGCCACCAGCAGAGATTTAAGGGGCAACGACGAGCAGTACTTC. This rearrangement joins TRBV15 to TRBJ2-7; D is perhaps TRBD1 (5 bases). The CDR3 length is 15 residues. V lost 0 bases, J lost 5 bases, and 14 bases lay in between. The V gene's germline CDR1 is LNHNV and CDR2 YYDKDF (reference sequence).

This clonotype appeared many times. V usage is TRBV19 and J usage is TRBJ1-1; 9 bases line up with TRBD1. The CDR3 has 16 residues. Germline trimming cut 7 bases from V and 1 base from J; bases unmatched to any gene: 10. Looked up from germline, CDR1 is LNHDA and CDR2 is SQIVND (reference sequence). The CDR3 here is CASTLIQGQGNTEAFF. The CDR3 coding sequence is TGTGCCAGTACCCTAATCCAGGGACAGGGGAACACTGAAGCTTTCTTT.

This clonotype was seen many times. The chain employs TRBV24-1 and TRBJ1-5, with D perhaps TRBD1 (5 bases). The CDR3 is made up of 14 amino acids. Trimming pared 6 bases from V and 7 bases from J, leaving 15 bases between. CDR1 KGHDR and CDR2 SFDVKD come from the germline V gene. The CDR3 spells CATSQAATGQPQHF. CDR3 sequence (DNA): TGTGCCACCAGTCAGGCTGCCACAGGCCAGCCCCAGCATTTT.

The chain recombines TRBV7-9 with TRBJ1-1, with 12 positions matching TRBD1. V lost 5 bases and J lost 5; bases outside the gene matches: 21. Germline values: CDR1 SEHNR, CDR2 FQNEAQ (reference sequence). This CDR3 comprises 20 residues. CDR3 DNA sequence: TGTGCCAGCAGCCCCTCCATGACCAGAGGGGGACAGGGGGCTTGGACTGAAGCTTTCTTT. Protein product: CASSPSMTRGGQGAWTEAFF.